A single sample is the source of the 20 T cell receptor beta chains below, sequenced in a study of T cells in Graves' hyperthyroidism and ophthalmopathy. The TCR beta CDR3 regions underwent amplification using RNA transcripts as the source. The TCR CDR3 first-round RT-PCR relied on the HTBI primer set. MiXCR, applied by TCRdb to the multiplex PCR reads, yields one record per CDR3 protein. The table records fewer than 650,000 distinct CDR3 sequences, over 35% of them present only once. Sequencing was done on a sample of peripheral blood or thyroid tissue (not recorded which). These receptors originate from an adult woman with Graves' disease, either hyperthyroidism or ophthalmopathy (not recorded which).

There are a few counts of this clonotype. This sequence joins TRBV25-1 and TRBJ2-7; the D gene could be TRBD1 or TRBD2 (5 bases each). Germline V lookup: CDR1 MGHDK, CDR2 SYGVNS. V was trimmed by 1 base and J by 1 base, leaving 8 bases between them. The CDR3 contains 14 residues. The CDR3 here is CASSESGRSYEQYF. DNA for the CDR3: TGTGCCAGCAGTGAATCGGGGCGATCCTACGAGCAGTACTTC.

The sample holds a few counts of this clonotype. The rearrangement links TRBV10-3 to TRBJ2-5, with 8 bases identical to TRBD1. Unmatched junction bases numbered 2, after V lost 0 bases and J lost 2 bases. The CDR3 spans 15 residues. CDR1 and CDR2 from the germline V gene are ENHRY and SYGVKD. The CDR3 reads CAISESTGGQETQYF. CDR3 nucleotides: TGTGCCATCAGTGAGTCTACAGGGGGGCAAGAGACCCAGTACTTC.

This clonotype was seen repeatedly, ten times or more. The V and J genes are TRBV5-5 and TRBJ1-1; 9 bases align to TRBD1. From germline, CDR1 is SGHKS and CDR2 YYEKEE (reference sequence). The CDR3 is 17 residues long. V dropped 3 bases and J dropped 5; count of bases not matched to a gene: 14. CDR3 bases: TGTGCCAGCAGCTCCAGGGGGAGGGACAGGGATTGGACTGAAGCTTTCTTT. Its translation is CASSSRGRDRDWTEAFF. The full variable domain, with the rest looked up from reference TRBV5-5 and TRBJ1-1, is DAGVTQSPTHLIKTRGQQVTLRCSPISGHKSVSWYQQVLGQGPQFIFQYYEKEERGRGNFPDRFSARQFPNYSSELNVNALLLGDSALYLCASSSRGRDRDWTEAFFGQGTRLTVV.

This clonotype was observed at least ten times. The chain links TRBV3-1 to TRBJ2-5; D not resolved. Germline CDR1 reads LGHDT; CDR2 reads YNNKEL (reference sequence). Trimming removed 0 bases from V and 6 bases from J, with 5 bases in between. This CDR3 region has 12 residues. The CDR3, as DNA: TGTGCCAGCAGCCAAGATGGGAAGACCCAGTACTTC. It is translated as CASSQDGKTQYF.

The chain is built from TRBV29-1 and TRBJ1-2, with TRBD1 matching 8 bases. This CDR3 comprises 12 residues. Germline V gene data show CDR1 as SQVTM and CDR2 as ANQGSEA. With 8 bases clipped from V and 4 bases from J, the junction kept 6 bases outside the gene matches. The CDR3 spells CSSTGASYGYTF. Written as DNA, the CDR3 is TGCAGCTCGACAGGGGCTTCCTATGGCTACACCTTC.

The chain uses TRBV25-1 and TRBJ1-1; no reliable D call. Germline CDR1 MGHDK, CDR2 SYGVNS. The CDR3 is 9 residues long. Trimming stripped 10 bases from V and 8 bases from J, with 8 bases between. DNA for the CDR3: TGTGCCATCATCACGGAAGCTTTCTTT. Translating gives CAIITEAFF.

This clonotype was observed at least ten times. J is TRBJ2-5 and V is TRBV4-1; D perhaps matches TRBD2 (7 bases). There are 14 residues in the CDR3. V gave up 0 bases and J gave up 5 bases, with 10 bases separating them. Germline V gene sequence: CDR1 MGHRA, CDR2 YSYEKL. CDR3 amino acids: CASSQEGGQETQYF. In DNA form, the CDR3 reads TGCGCCAGCAGCCAAGAGGGGGGGCAGGAGACCCAGTACTTC.

The table lists this clonotype with a count of one. This rearrangement joins TRBV24-1 to TRBJ2-5; D not resolved. The V and J ends lost 5 bases and 1 base respectively, with 10 bases between them. Germline V gene sequence: CDR1 KGHDR, CDR2 SFDVKD. The CDR3 extends over 14 amino acids. CDR3: CATSGPSSQETQYF. CDR3 nucleotides: TGTGCCACCAGTGGACCGAGCTCCCAAGAGACCCAGTACTTC.

The chain carries TRBV6-2 or TRBV6-3 and TRBJ1-5; TRBD1 might be the D (6 bases). V lost 6 bases and J lost 6, with 21 bases in between. This CDR3 comprises 16 residues. The germline V gene encodes CDR1 MNHEY and CDR2 SVGEGT. DNA of the CDR3: TGTGCCAGCAGCCCCGAGACAGGTCCGATGGTTCAGCCCCAGCATTTT. Translated: CASSPETGPMVQPQHF.

This clonotype was picked up many times. The rearrangement joins TRBV28 to TRBJ1-1; no reliable D call. V was trimmed by 4 bases and J by 0 bases, leaving 9 bases between them. The germline V gene encodes CDR1 MDHEN and CDR2 SYDVKM. The CDR3 has 14 amino acids. This CDR3 is CASSSHPLNTEAFF. In nucleotides, the CDR3 is TGTGCCAGCAGTTCCCACCCTCTGAACACTGAAGCTTTCTTT.

V gene TRBV24-1 combines with J gene TRBJ1-2; D remains ambiguous. Germline V gene data show CDR1 as KGHDR and CDR2 as SFDVKD. Trimming cost V 2 bases and J 3 bases, with 9 bases left between them. The CDR3 has 14 amino acids. CDR3 amino acids: CATSDSATYYGYTF. The CDR3 DNA follows: TGTGCCACCAGTGATTCCGCGACATACTATGGCTACACCTTC.

This clonotype showed up many times. This chain connects TRBV6-1 to TRBJ1-5; no definite D call. Trimming removed 8 bases at V and 0 bases at J, with 5 bases between. The germline V gene has CDR1 MNHNS and CDR2 SASEGT. This CDR3 is 12 amino acids long. DNA of the CDR3: TGTGCCAGCGCTCCTAGCAATCAGCCCCAGCATTTT. Its protein is CASAPSNQPQHF.

There are many counts of this clonotype. The CDR3 here is CSARSLRPGQQNTEAFF. The CDR3 bases are TGCAGTGCTAGAAGCCTCAGACCTGGACAGCAGAACACTGAAGCTTTCTTT. This chain uses TRBV20-1 with TRBJ1-1; D is possibly TRBD1 (6 bases). CDR1 is DFQATT, CDR2 SNEGSKA, per germline (reference sequence). The V end lost 2 bases, the J end lost 1 base, and 20 bases lay between the germline ends. There are 17 residues in the CDR3.

This clonotype was recorded only once. The CDR3 is CSLGIRYEQYF. The CDR3 DNA sequence: TGCAGCTTAGGGATCAGATACGAGCAGTACTTC. This sequence joins TRBV29-1 and TRBJ2-7; D unclear. Germline-derived CDR1 and CDR2 are SQVTM and ANQGSEA. The CDR3 spans 11 residues. Deletions cut 8 bases from V and 4 bases from J, with 12 bases between.

This clonotype has a count of ten or more. V usage is TRBV7-8 and J usage is TRBJ1-2, with D unresolved. The CDR3 runs 15 residues. From germline, CDR1 is SGHVS and CDR2 FQNEAQ. The ends were cut back, 1 base at V and 4 bases at J, with 13 bases in the middle. DNA of the CDR3: TGTGCCAGCAGCTTAGTAGTGGGCAGCCTCTATGGCTACACCTTC. As protein: CASSLVVGSLYGYTF.

This clonotype appeared many times. The genes are TRBV7-2 and TRBJ2-2, with D perhaps matching TRBD1 (6 bases). From germline, CDR1 is SGHTA and CDR2 FQGNSA. V lost 2 bases and J 0 bases, leaving 10 bases between the germline ends. This CDR3 is 16 amino acids long. The CDR3 DNA reads as TGTGCCAGCAGCTTACTGGGGGCCGCGAACACCGGGGAGCTGTTTTTT. Protein: CASSLLGAANTGELFF.

The chain recombines TRBV6-5 with TRBJ2-7; D not resolved. V shed 1 base and J shed 0 bases, with 7 bases lying between them. From germline, CDR1 is MNHEY and CDR2 SVGAGI. This CDR3 has 14 amino acids. CDR3 amino acids: CASSYYTGSYEQYF. In DNA form, the CDR3 reads TGTGCCAGCAGTTACTATACGGGCTCCTACGAGCAGTACTTC.

V gene TRBV7-9 combines with J gene TRBJ2-5, with D maybe TRBD2 (8 bases). CDR3 size: 16 residues. V gave up 4 bases and J gave up 4 bases, with 19 bases separating them. The germline V gene has CDR1 SEHNR and CDR2 FQNEAQ (reference sequence). The CDR3 region has the DNA TGTGCCAGCAGCTCCTCGGGAGGGGGCATCGGAGAGACCCAGTACTTC. Amino acids: CASSSSGGGIGETQYF.

A note on this clonotype: The junction departs from germline at one end; a sequencing error may be responsible. V usage is TRBV6-4 and J usage is TRBJ1-1; maybe TRBD1 (5 bases). Germline V gives CDR1 MRHNA, CDR2 SNTAGT. CDR3 size: 12 residues. The chain's CDR3 is CASSDGGHLPYF. The CDR3 DNA follows: TGTGCCAGCAGTGACGGAGGACACCTCCCCTACTTT.

This clonotype was seen at least ten times. The chain combines TRBV20-1 with TRBJ1-5, with 10 bases matching TRBD1. The germline V gene encodes CDR1 DFQATT and CDR2 SNEGSKA (reference sequence). The V gene end was trimmed by 5 bases and the J gene end by 0 bases; junction bases not matched to a gene: 16. This CDR3 spans 19 amino acids. This chain's CDR3 is CSAVVDRGRMFDSNQPQHF. CDR3 sequence (DNA): TGCAGTGCTGTCGTTGACAGGGGGCGAATGTTTGATAGCAATCAGCCCCAGCATTTT.